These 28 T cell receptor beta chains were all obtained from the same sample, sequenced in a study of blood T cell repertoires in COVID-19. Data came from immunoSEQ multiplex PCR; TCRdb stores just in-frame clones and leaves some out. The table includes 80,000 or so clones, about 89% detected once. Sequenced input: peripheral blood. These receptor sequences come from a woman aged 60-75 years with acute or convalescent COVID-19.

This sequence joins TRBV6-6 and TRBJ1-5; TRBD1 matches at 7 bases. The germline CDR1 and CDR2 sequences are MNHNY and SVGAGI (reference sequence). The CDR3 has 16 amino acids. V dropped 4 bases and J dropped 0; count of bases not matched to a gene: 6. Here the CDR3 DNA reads TGTGCCAGCAGTTCCCGGGACAGCTATAGCAATCAGCCCCAGCATTTT. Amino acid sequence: CASSSRDSYSNQPQHF.

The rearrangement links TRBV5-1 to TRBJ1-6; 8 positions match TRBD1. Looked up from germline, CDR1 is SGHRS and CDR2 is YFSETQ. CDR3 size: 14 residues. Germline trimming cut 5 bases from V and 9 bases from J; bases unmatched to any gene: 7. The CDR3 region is CASSPDRGSSPLHF. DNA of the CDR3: TGCGCCAGCAGTCCCGACAGGGGAAGTTCACCCCTCCACTTT.

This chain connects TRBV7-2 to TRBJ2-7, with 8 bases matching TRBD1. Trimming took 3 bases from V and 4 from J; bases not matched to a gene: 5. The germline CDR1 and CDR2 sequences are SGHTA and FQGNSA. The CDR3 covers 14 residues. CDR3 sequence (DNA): TGTGCCAGCAGCTTCCGGGACAGGCATTACGAGCAGTACTTC. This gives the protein CASSFRDRHYEQYF.

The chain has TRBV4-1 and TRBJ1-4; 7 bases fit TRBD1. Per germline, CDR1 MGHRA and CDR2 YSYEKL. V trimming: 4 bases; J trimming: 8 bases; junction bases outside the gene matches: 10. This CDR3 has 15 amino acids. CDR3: CASSRDRDPEEKLFF. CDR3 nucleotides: TGCGCCAGCAGCCGCGACAGGGACCCTGAAGAAAAACTGTTTTTT.

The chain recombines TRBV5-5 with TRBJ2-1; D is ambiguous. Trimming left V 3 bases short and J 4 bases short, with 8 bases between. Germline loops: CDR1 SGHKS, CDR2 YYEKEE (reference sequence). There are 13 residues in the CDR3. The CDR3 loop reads CASSYHQYNEQFF. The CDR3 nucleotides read TGTGCCAGCAGCTACCATCAGTACAATGAGCAGTTCTTC. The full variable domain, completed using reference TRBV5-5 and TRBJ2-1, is DAGVTQSPTHLIKTRGQQVTLRCSPISGHKSVSWYQQVLGQGPQFIFQYYEKEERGRGNFPDRFSARQFPNYSSELNVNALLLGDSALYLCASSYHQYNEQFFGPGTRLTVL.

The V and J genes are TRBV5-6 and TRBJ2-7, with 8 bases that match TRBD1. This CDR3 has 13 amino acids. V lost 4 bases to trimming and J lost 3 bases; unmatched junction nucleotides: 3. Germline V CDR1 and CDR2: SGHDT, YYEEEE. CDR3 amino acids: CASSAGQGYEQYF. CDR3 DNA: TGTGCCAGCAGCGCTGGACAGGGCTACGAGCAGTACTTC.

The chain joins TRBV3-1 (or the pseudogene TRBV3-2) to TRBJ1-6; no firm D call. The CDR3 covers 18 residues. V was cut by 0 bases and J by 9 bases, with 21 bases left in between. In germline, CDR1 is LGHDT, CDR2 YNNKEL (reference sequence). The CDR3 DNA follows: TGTGCCAGCAGCCAAGAACCTCCCGCACAGATCTCGATTTCACCCCTCCACTTT. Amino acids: CASSQEPPAQISISPLHF.

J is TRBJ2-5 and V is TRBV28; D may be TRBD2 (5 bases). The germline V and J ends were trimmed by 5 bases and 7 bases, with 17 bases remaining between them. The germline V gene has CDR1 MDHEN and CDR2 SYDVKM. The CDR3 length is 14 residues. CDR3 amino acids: CASSTGAGGGTQYF. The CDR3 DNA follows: TGTGCCAGCAGTACCGGCGCGGGTGGTGGGACCCAGTACTTC. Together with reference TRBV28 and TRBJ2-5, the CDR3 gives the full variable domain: DVKVTQSSRYLVKRTGEKVFLECVQDMDHENMFWYRQDPGLGLRLIYFSYDVKMKEKGDIPEGYSVSREKKERFSLILESASTNQTSMYLCASSTGAGGGTQYFGPGTRLLVL.

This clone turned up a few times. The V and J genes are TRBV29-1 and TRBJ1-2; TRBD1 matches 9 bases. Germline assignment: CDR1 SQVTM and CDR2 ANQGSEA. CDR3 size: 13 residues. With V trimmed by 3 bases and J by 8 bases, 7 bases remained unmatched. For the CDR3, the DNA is TGCAGCGTTGACCCGGACAGGGGAGGAGGCTACACCTTC. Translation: CSVDPDRGGGYTF.

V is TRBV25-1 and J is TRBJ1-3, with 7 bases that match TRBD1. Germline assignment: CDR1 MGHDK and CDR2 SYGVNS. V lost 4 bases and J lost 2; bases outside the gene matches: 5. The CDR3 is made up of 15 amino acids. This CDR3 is CASSAPGTAGNTIYF. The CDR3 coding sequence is TGTGCCAGCAGTGCGCCTGGGACAGCTGGAAACACCATATATTTT.

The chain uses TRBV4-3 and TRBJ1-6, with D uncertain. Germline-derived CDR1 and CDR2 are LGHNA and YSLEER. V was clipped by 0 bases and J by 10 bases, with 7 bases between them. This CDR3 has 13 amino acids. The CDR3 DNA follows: TGCGCCAGCAGCCAAGATGGCGGATCACCCCTCCACTTT. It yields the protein CASSQDGGSPLHF.

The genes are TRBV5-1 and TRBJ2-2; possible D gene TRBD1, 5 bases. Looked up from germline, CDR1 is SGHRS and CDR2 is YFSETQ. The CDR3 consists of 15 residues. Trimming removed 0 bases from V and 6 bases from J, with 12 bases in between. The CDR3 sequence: CASSLVGVYSGELFF. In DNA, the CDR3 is TGCGCCAGCAGCTTGGTAGGGGTTTATTCCGGGGAGCTGTTTTTT.

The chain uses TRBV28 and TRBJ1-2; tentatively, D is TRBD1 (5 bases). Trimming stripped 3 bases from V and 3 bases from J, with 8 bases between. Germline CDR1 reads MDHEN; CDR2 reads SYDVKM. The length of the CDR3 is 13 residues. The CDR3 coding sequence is TGTGCCAGCAGTTTGGGGGGGGACTATGGCTACACCTTC. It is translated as CASSLGGDYGYTF.

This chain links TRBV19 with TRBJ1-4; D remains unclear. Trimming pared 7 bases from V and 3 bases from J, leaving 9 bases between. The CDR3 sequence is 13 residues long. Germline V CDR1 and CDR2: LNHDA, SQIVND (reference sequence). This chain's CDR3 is CASTGLANEKLFF. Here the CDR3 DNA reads TGTGCCAGTACTGGCTTGGCTAATGAAAAACTGTTTTTT.

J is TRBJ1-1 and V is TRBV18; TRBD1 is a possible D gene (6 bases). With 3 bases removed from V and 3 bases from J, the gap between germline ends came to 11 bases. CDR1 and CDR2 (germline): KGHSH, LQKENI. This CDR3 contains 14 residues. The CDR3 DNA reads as TGTGCCAGCTCACCGGACAGTGTCGACACTGAAGCTTTCTTT. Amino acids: CASSPDSVDTEAFF. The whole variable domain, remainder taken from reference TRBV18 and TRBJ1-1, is NAGVMQNPRHLVRRRGQEARLRCSPMKGHSHVYWYRQLPEEGLKFMVYLQKENIIDESGMPKERFSAEFPKEGPSILRIQQVVRGDSAAYFCASSPDSVDTEAFFGQGTRLTVV.

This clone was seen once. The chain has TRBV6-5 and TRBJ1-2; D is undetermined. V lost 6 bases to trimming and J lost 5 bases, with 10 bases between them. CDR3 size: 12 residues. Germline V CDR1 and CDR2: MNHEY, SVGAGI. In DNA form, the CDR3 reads TGTGCCAGCAGCCCGCCGGGGTATGGCTACACCTTC. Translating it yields CASSPPGYGYTF.

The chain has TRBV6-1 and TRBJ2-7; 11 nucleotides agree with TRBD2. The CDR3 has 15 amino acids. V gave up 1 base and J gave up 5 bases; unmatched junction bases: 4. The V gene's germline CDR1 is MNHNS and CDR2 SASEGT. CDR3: CASSEGTSGRHEQYF. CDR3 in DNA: TGTGCCAGCAGTGAAGGTACTAGCGGGAGACACGAGCAGTACTTC.

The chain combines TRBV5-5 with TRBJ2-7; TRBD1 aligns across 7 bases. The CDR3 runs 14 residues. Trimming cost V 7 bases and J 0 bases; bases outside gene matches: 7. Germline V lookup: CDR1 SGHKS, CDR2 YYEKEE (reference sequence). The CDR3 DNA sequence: TGTGCCAGCTGGGGACAGTCGAGCTCCTACGAGCAGTACTTC. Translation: CASWGQSSSYEQYF.

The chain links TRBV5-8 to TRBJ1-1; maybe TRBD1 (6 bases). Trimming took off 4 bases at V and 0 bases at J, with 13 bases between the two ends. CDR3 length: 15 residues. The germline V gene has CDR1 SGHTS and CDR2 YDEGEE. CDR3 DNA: TGTGCCAGCAGCAACGTTCCAGGGGTGAACACTGAAGCTTTCTTT. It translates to CASSNVPGVNTEAFF. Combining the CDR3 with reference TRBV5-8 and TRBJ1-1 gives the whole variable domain EAGVTQSPTHLIKTRGQQATLRCSPISGHTSVYWYQQALGLGLQFLLWYDEGEERNRGNFPPRFSGRQFPNYSSELNVNALELEDSALYLCASSNVPGVNTEAFFGQGTRLTVV.

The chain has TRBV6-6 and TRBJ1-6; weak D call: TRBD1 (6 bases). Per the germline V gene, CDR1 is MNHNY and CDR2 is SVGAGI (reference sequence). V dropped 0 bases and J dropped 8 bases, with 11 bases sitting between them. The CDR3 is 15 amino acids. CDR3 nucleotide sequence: TGTGCCAGCAGTTACTCTGCGGGGGCCGATTCACCCCTCCACTTT. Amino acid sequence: CASSYSAGADSPLHF.

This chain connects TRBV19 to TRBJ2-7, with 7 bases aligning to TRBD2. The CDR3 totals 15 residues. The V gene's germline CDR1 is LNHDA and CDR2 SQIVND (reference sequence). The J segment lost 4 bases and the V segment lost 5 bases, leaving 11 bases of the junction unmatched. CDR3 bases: TGTGCCAGTAGTTTCTCGAGCGGGGTAGTTTACGAGCAGTACTTC. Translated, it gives CASSFSSGVVYEQYF.

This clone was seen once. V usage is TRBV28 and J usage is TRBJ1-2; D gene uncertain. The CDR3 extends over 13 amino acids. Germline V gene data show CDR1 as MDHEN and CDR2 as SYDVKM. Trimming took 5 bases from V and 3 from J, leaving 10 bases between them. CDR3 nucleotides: TGTGCCAGCAGTACAAGACACTACTATGGCTACACCTTC. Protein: CASSTRHYYGYTF.

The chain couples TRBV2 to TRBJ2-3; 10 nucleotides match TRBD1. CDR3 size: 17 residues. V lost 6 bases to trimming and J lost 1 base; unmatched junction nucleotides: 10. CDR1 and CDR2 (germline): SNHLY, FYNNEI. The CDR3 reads CASSPGTGVSRTDTQYF. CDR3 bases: TGTGCCAGCAGCCCCGGGACAGGGGTTTCACGCACAGATACGCAGTATTTT.

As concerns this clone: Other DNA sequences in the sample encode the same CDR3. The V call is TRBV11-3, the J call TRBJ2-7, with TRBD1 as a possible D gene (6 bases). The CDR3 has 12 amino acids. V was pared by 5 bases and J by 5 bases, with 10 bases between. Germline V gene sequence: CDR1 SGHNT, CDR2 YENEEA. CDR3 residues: CASSQQGHEQYF. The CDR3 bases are TGTGCCAGCAGCCAACAGGGACACGAGCAGTACTTC.

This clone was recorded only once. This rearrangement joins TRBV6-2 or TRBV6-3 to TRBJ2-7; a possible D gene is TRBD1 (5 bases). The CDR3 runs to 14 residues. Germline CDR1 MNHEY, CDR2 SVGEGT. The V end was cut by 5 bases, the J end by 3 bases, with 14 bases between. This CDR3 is CASSNTRDHYEQYF. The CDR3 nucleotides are TGTGCCAGCAGTAACACCAGGGATCACTACGAGCAGTACTTC.

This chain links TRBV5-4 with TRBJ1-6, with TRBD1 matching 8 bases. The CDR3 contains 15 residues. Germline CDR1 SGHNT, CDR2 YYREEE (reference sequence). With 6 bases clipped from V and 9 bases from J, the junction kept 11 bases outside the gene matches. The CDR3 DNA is TGTGCCAGCAAACCGGATCTCACAGGGGGTTCACCCCTCCACTTT. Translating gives CASKPDLTGGSPLHF.

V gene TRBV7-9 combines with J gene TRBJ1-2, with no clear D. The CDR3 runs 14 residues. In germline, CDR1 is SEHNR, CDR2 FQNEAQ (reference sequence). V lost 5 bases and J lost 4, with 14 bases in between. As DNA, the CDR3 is TGTGCCAGCAGCCCTAGCGAGGGTAGCTATGGCTACACCTTC. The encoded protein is CASSPSEGSYGYTF.

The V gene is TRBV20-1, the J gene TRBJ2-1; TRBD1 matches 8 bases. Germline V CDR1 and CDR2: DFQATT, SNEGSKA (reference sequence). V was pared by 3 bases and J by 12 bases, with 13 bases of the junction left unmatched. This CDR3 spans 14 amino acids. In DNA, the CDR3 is TGCAGTGCTAGTTGGACAGGGCAGGACGGACTGCAGTTCTTC. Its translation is CSASWTGQDGLQFF.